Listed below are T cell receptor beta chains from one sample, sequenced in a study of control samples from healthy donors and cancer patients. Produced via immunoSEQ multiplex PCR; TCRdb's table is partial and in-frame only. The data show some 20,000 clones, roughly four fifths seen once. The material sequenced was PBMCs. Every receptor here comes from a man older than 75 with head and neck cancer. CDR3s include the opening cysteine and the closing phenylalanine or tryptophan. The D gene is left open where the match is weak. Where a row states a size, it is once, few, many or the class of an expanded clone; other rows omit it.

TRBV4-3	-	TRBJ2-7	TRBD1	CASSQGTVKTYEQYF	TGCGCCAGCAGCCAGGGGACAGTGAAGACTTACGAGCAGTACTTC
TRBV5-1	-	TRBJ2-7	-	CASSIEQVSLYEQYF	TGCGCCAGCAGCATTGAGCAGGTCTCCCTCTACGAGCAGTACTTC
TRBV4-1	-	TRBJ2-1	-	CASSQGAGLNEQFF	TGCGCCAGCAGCCAAGGGGCAGGGCTTAATGAGCAGTTCTTC
TRBV4-1	-	TRBJ2-3	TRBD2	CASSQGIVGGPPDTQYF	TGCGCCAGCAGCCAAGGGATAGTGGGAGGGCCTCCAGATACGCAGTATTTT
TRBV24-1	once	TRBJ2-2	-	CATSGGRTNTGELFF	TGTGCCACCAGTGGGGGCAGGACGAACACCGGGGAGCTGTTTTTT
TRBV4-2	-	TRBJ1-2	TRBD1	CASSQDLGDSAYGYTF	TGTGCCAGCAGCCAAGATCTGGGGGACAGTGCATATGGCTACACCTTC
TRBV13	-	TRBJ1-2	TRBD1	CASSRDRLNYGYTF	TGTGCCAGCAGCCGGGACAGACTGAACTATGGCTACACCTTC
TRBV28	-	TRBJ1-2	-	CASAGDYGYTF	TGTGCCAGCGCGGGAGACTATGGCTACACCTTC
TRBV19	-	TRBJ2-2	-	CASSMRGWYANTGELFF	TGTGCCAGTAGTATGAGGGGCTGGTACGCGAACACCGGGGAGCTGTTTTTT
TRBV2	-	TRBJ1-2	TRBD1	CASTSRGDRVGDGYTF	TGTGCCAGCACCTCAAGGGGGGACAGGGTAGGGGATGGCTACACCTTC
TRBV7-9	-	TRBJ1-6	-	CASSLVFGAPLHF	TGTGCCAGCAGCTTAGTATTTGGAGCACCCCTCCACTTT
TRBV24-1	-	TRBJ2-1	-	CATSVEGAYEQFF	TGTGCCACCAGTGTGGAGGGGGCGTATGAGCAGTTCTTC
TRBV29-1	-	TRBJ1-1	-	CSVQSNTEAFF	TGCAGCGTTCAGTCGAACACTGAAGCTTTCTTT
TRBV28	-	TRBJ2-1	-	CASSPSRVYNEQFF	TGTGCCAGCAGTCCCTCCCGGGTATACAATGAGCAGTTCTTC
TRBV10-1	-	TRBJ2-2	-	CASSVGGSPNTGELFF	TGCGCCAGCAGTGTGGGGGGTTCCCCGAACACCGGGGAGCTGTTTTTT
TRBV29-1	few	TRBJ2-3	-	CSVMTQGAQYF	TGCAGCGTAATGACGCAGGGTGCGCAGTATTTT
TRBV6-5	-	TRBJ1-3	-	CASTRQGNTIYF	TGTGCCAGCACGAGGCAGGGAAACACCATATATTTT
TRBV5-1	-	TRBJ2-1	TRBD2	CASSTGLAGGHNEQFF	TGCGCCAGCAGCACGGGACTAGCGGGAGGGCACAATGAGCAGTTCTTC
TRBV21-1	-	TRBJ1-1	-	CASSKARDPTDTEAFF	TGTGCCAGCAGCAAAGCACGAGACCCAACAGACACTGAAGCTTTCTTT
TRBV27	-	TRBJ1-4	TRBD1	CASSLSQGASEKLFF	TGTGCCAGCAGTTTATCCCAGGGGGCTTCTGAAAAACTGTTTTTT
TRBV6-2/TRBV6-3	few	TRBJ1-5	-	CASSHGVGNQPQHF	TGTGCCAGCAGCCACGGGGTAGGCAATCAGCCCCAGCATTTT
TRBV10-3	-	TRBJ1-2	TRBD1	CAINQGQGDYTF	TGTGCCATCAACCAGGGACAGGGGGACTACACCTTC
TRBV29-1	-	TRBJ1-5	-	CSVAQGDGGNQPQHF	TGCAGCGTTGCCCAGGGTGATGGCGGGAATCAGCCCCAGCATTTT
TRBV11-3	few	TRBJ2-1	-	CASSVRVGGEQFF	TGTGCCAGCAGCGTCCGAGTAGGAGGTGAGCAGTTCTTC
TRBV7-2	-	TRBJ1-2	-	CASSLAVEGNGYTF	TGTGCCAGCAGCTTAGCGGTGGAGGGAAATGGCTACACCTTC
TRBV7-2	-	TRBJ2-2	TRBD2	CASSLARLAGGPNGELFF	TGTGCCAGCAGCTTAGCCCGACTAGCGGGAGGGCCCAACGGGGAGCTGTTTTTT
TRBV14	-	TRBJ1-1	TRBD1	CASSHILGQGDTEAFF	TGTGCCAGCAGCCACATCCTCGGACAGGGGGACACTGAAGCTTTCTTT
TRBV4-3	-	TRBJ2-3	-	CASSHLNLGLDTQYF	TGCGCCAGCAGCCATCTCAACTTGGGTCTGGATACGCAGTATTTT
TRBV28	-	TRBJ2-1	-	CASSWQGGNEQFF	TGTGCCAGCAGTTGGCAGGGTGGGAATGAGCAGTTCTTC
TRBV10-2	-	TRBJ2-3	TRBD1	CASRGQGIERAQYF	TGCGCCAGCAGGGGACAGGGGATTGAAAGGGCGCAGTATTTT